Listed below are T cell receptor beta chains from one sample, sequenced in a study. TCRdb reprocessed the 5' RACE reads with MiXCR, giving one entry per CDR3 protein. The sample yields 50,000 to 60,000 distinct CDR3 sequences, more than 20% seen once. The source material was tumor-infiltrating Tregs sorted from the breast tumor. The receptors originated from a female donor with breast cancer. Each CDR3 is given with its conserved first and last residue. D genes are given only for firm matches. Clone size is stated in some rows and not others, as once, few, many or a class when expanded.

TRBJ2-5 NA few TRBV5-1 CTSSFTGTPETQYF TGCACCAGCAGCTTTACAGGGACTCCGGAGACCCAGTACTTC
TRBJ2-1 TRBD1 NA TRBV7-9 CASSSSTGTDEQFF TGTGCCAGCAGCTCTTCAACCGGGACAGATGAGCAGTTCTTC
TRBJ2-1 NA NA TRBV7-2 CASSSQGGNEQFF TGTGCCAGCAGCTCCCAGGGGGGAAATGAGCAGTTCTTC
TRBJ2-1 TRBD2 NA TRBV7-9 CASTWAGDANEQLF TGTGCCAGCACCTGGGCGGGAGACGCTAATGAGCAGCTCTTC
TRBJ2-2 NA NA TRBV5-6 CASNGLGGTGELFF TGTGCCAGCAACGGCTTGGGAGGAACCGGGGAGCTGTTTTTT
TRBJ1-2 NA many TRBV10-3 CAISDPGIGYTF TGTGCCATCAGTGACCCCGGGATTGGCTACACCTTC
TRBJ1-6 NA NA TRBV7-3 CASSLVGGDNSPLHF TGTGCCAGCAGCTTAGTGGGGGGCGATAATTCGCCCCTCCACTTT
TRBJ2-1 TRBD2 many TRBV20-1 CSALGSGIDNEQFF TGCAGTGCCCTAGGGAGCGGGATAGACAATGAGCAGTTCTTC
TRBJ1-1 NA NA TRBV6-5 CASSSGYQNTEAFF TGTGCCAGCAGCTCAGGGTATCAGAACACTGAAGCTTTCTTT
TRBJ2-6 TRBD2 NA TRBV3-1 CASSQRSGRPVSGANVLTF TGTGCCAGCAGCCAGAGAAGCGGGAGGCCGGTCTCTGGGGCCAACGTCCTGACTTTC
TRBJ1-3 NA NA TRBV7-9 CASTSGNTIYF TGTGCCAGCACTTCGGGAAACACCATATATTTT
TRBJ2-1 NA NA TRBV27 CASKRLPSYNEQFF TGTGCCAGTAAACGACTGCCGTCCTACAATGAGCAGTTCTTC
TRBJ2-7 NA NA TRBV20-1 CSAADSTYEQYF TGCAGTGCCGCGGACAGCACCTACGAGCAGTACTTC
TRBJ2-7 NA NA TRBV28 CASSPTCRQTYEQYF TGTGCCAGCAGTCCCACCTGTAGGCAGACCTACGAGCAGTACTTC
TRBJ1-1 NA NA TRBV6-5 CASSLTAGTEAFF TGTGCCAGCAGCCTAACAGCGGGCACTGAAGCTTTCTTT
TRBJ2-3 TRBD1 few TRBV5-1 CASSLQGTTDTQYF TGCGCCAGCAGCTTACAGGGGACGACAGATACGCAGTATTTT
TRBJ2-5 NA NA TRBV28 CASSLGGSFQETQYF TGTGCCAGCAGTTTAGGAGGCTCATTCCAAGAGACCCAGTACTTC
TRBJ2-7 NA NA TRBV10-3 CAISGWGQKQYF TGTGCCATCAGTGGATGGGGGCAGAAGCAGTACTTC
TRBJ1-1 TRBD1 NA TRBV7-9 CASSDMNRGALQRSTEAFF TGTGCCAGCAGCGATATGAACAGGGGAGCATTGCAGAGGTCGACTGAAGCTTTCTTT
TRBJ2-5 TRBD2 NA TRBV20-1 CSATGRGQETQYF TGCAGTGCCACCGGGAGGGGCCAAGAGACCCAGTACTTC
TRBJ2-2 TRBD1 NA TRBV5-5 CASSWNRGRDTGELFF TGTGCCAGCAGCTGGAACAGGGGGCGCGACACCGGGGAGCTGTTTTTT
TRBJ2-7 TRBD2 NA TRBV7-2 CASSLTSGGVYEQYF TGTGCCAGCAGCTTAACCTCCGGGGGGGTCTACGAGCAGTACTTC
TRBJ1-5 NA few TRBV6-5 CASKLDSNQPQHF TGTGCCAGCAAGCTCGATAGCAATCAGCCCCAGCATTTT
TRBJ2-7 NA NA TRBV5-1 CASSLEVKGSYEQYF TGCGCCAGCAGCTTGGAAGTAAAGGGGTCGTACGAGCAGTACTTC
TRBJ1-2 NA NA TRBV27 CASRSGGTGYYGYTF TGTGCCAGCAGAAGCGGAGGGACGGGTTACTATGGCTACACCTTC